A single sample gave rise to the 10 T cell receptor beta chains below, sequenced in a study of vaccination and CD4 T cells after COVID-19. At the Johns Hopkins FTIC core, DNA taken from cultured CD4+ T cells was sequenced by way of the Oncomine TCR Beta short-read assay. TCRdb ran MiXCR on the PCR reads and lists one entry per CDR3 protein. The table records approximately 21,000 distinct CDR3 sequences, 67% of them present only once. Their antigen targets remain unknown. Treatment described: approximately nine-day PBMC culture with coronavirus spike peptide pools or control peptides (ViraFEST assay). Sequencing used CD4+ T cells from blood, cultured in vitro. These receptors all stem from a human donor who had recovered from COVID-19.

The chain uses TRBV24-1 and TRBJ2-3; no clear D. Germline-derived CDR1 and CDR2 are KGHDR and SFDVKD. V lost 3 bases and J lost 2, with 8 bases in between. This CDR3 has 14 residues. The CDR3 sequence: CATSDPRPTDTQYF. The DNA of the CDR3 is TGTGCCACCAGTGATCCGCGGCCCACAGATACGCAGTATTTT.

The chain employs TRBV5-1 and TRBJ1-1; D not resolved. V was shortened by 4 bases and J by 7 bases, with 14 bases between the two germline ends. The CDR3 is made up of 13 amino acids. Per the germline V gene, CDR1 is SGHRS and CDR2 is YFSETQ. The CDR3 loop reads CASSTAASIEAFF. The DNA for the CDR3 is TGCGCCAGCAGCACGGCGGCCAGTATTGAAGCTTTCTTT.

As DNA, the CDR3 is TGTGCCTGCCCAGGGAGACGGGTTTCCCACTATGGCTACACCTTC. This gives the protein CACPGRRVSHYGYTF. The rearrangement joins TRBV30 to TRBJ1-2; a possible D gene is TRBD1 (5 bases). CDR3 length: 15 amino acids. Germline values: CDR1 GTSNPN, CDR2 SVGIG (reference sequence). V was shortened by 6 bases and J by 3 bases, with 20 bases between the two germline ends.

The genes are TRBV11-1 and TRBJ2-3; perhaps TRBD2 as D (6 bases). V lost 5 bases and J 2 bases, leaving 14 bases between the germline ends. CDR1 is SGHAT and CDR2 is FQDESV in the germline V gene (reference sequence). CDR3 length equals 15 residues. The CDR3 sequence: CASSAPGLYTDTQYF. The CDR3 nucleotides read TGTGCCAGCAGCGCCCCGGGACTCTACACAGATACGCAGTATTTT. Variable domain in full (rest from reference TRBV11-1 and TRBJ2-3): EAEVAQSPRYKITEKSQAVAFWCDPISGHATLYWYRQILGQGPELLVQFQDESVVDDSQLPKDRFSAERLKGVDSTLKIQPAELGDSAMYLCASSAPGLYTDTQYFGPGTRLTVL.

J is TRBJ1-6 and V is TRBV6-5; no clear D. The germline V gene encodes CDR1 MNHEY and CDR2 SVGAGI. Trimming took 2 bases from V and 6 from J, leaving 11 bases between them. The CDR3 covers 15 residues. The CDR3 spells CASSYVIGSNSPLHF. The DNA for the CDR3 is TGTGCCAGCAGTTACGTTATAGGCAGTAATTCACCCCTCCACTTT.

This clonotype has just a few counts. The chain links TRBV20-1 to TRBJ2-5; the D gene could be TRBD1 or TRBD2 (6 bases each). The CDR3 has 14 residues. Trimming cost V 5 bases and J 4 bases, with 17 bases left between them. CDR1 and CDR2 (germline): DFQATT, SNEGSKA (reference sequence). The DNA of the CDR3 is TGCAGTGCTTCCCTCCTCCGGGGGCGAGAGACCCAGTACTTC. Protein sequence: CSASLLRGRETQYF.

The gene calls are TRBV29-1 and TRBJ1-2; 10 nucleotides agree with TRBD1. Trimming took 7 bases from V and 8 from J; bases not matched to a gene: 4. Looked up from germline, CDR1 is SQVTM and CDR2 is ANQGSEA. This CDR3 comprises 11 residues. CDR3 region: CSGETGGGYTF. The CDR3 coding sequence is TGCAGCGGCGAGACAGGGGGCGGCTACACCTTC. The whole variable domain, filled in from reference TRBV29-1 and TRBJ1-2, reads SAVISQKPSRDICQRGTSLTIQCQVDSQVTMMFWYRQQPGQSLTLIATANQGSEATYESGFVIDKFPISRPNLTFSTLTVSNMSPEDSSIYLCSGETGGGYTFGSGTRLTVV.

The chain employs TRBV25-1 and TRBJ2-7; D is ambiguous. CDR1 and CDR2 from the germline V gene are MGHDK and SYGVNS. The CDR3 loop spans 11 amino acids. V was pared by 6 bases and J by 3 bases, with 6 bases between. The CDR3 is CASRYLYEQYF. The CDR3 region has the DNA TGTGCCAGCAGGTACCTCTACGAGCAGTACTTC.

There are a few counts of this clonotype. In DNA form, the CDR3 reads TGTGCCAGCAGTCTTAGACTCGGCTCTGGAAACACCATATATTTT. It specifies CASSLRLGSGNTIYF. The genes are TRBV28 and TRBJ1-3; D remains unclear. CDR1 and CDR2 from the germline V gene are MDHEN and SYDVKM. The CDR3 is 15 amino acids. V dropped 5 bases and J dropped 0 bases, with 11 bases sitting between them.

In its sample, this clonotype was seen a few times. V gene TRBV19 combines with J gene TRBJ1-2; 8 positions agree with TRBD1. The V segment lost 4 bases and the J segment 2 bases; nucleotides outside the gene matches: 0. CDR1 and CDR2 from the germline V gene are LNHDA and SQIVND (reference sequence). The CDR3 length is 13 residues. The CDR3 here is CASSRTGNYGYTF. Here the CDR3 DNA reads TGTGCCAGTAGTAGGACAGGGAACTATGGCTACACCTTC.